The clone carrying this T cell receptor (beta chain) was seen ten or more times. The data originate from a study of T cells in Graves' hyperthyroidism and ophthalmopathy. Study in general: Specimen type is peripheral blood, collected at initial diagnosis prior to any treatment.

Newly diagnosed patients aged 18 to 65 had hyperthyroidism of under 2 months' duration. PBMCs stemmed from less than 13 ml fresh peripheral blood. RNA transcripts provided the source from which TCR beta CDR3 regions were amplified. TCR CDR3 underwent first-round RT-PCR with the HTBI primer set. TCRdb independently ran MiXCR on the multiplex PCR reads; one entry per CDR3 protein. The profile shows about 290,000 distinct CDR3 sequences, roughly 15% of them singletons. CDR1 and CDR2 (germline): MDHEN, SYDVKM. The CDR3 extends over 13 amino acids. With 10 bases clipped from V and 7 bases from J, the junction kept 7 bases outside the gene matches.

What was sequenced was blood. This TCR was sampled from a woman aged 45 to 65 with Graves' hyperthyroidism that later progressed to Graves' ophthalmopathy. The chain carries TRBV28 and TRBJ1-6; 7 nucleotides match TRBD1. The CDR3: CAINRGTNSPLHF. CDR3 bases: TGTGCCATTAACAGGGGAACGAATTCACCCCTCCACTTT.